This T cell receptor beta chain was found in a study of CDR3 diversity in severe acne. MiXCR was run by TCRdb on the PCR reads, yielding one entry per CDR3 protein. The sample records some 84,000 distinct CDR3 sequences, around 50% being singletons. The V gene's germline CDR1 is KGHDR and CDR2 SFDVKD. This CDR3 region has 16 residues. The trim removed 2 bases at V and 7 bases at J, leaving 10 bases unmatched. Material: blood. The chain uses TRBV24-1 and TRBJ2-5; 9 bases match TRBD1. The receptor was isolated from a male donor in good health, without acne. CDR3 sequence (DNA): TGTGCCACCAGTGATTCCCACAGGGGGCTGAGAGGGACCCAGTACTTC. This sequence encodes CATSDSHRGLRGTQYF.